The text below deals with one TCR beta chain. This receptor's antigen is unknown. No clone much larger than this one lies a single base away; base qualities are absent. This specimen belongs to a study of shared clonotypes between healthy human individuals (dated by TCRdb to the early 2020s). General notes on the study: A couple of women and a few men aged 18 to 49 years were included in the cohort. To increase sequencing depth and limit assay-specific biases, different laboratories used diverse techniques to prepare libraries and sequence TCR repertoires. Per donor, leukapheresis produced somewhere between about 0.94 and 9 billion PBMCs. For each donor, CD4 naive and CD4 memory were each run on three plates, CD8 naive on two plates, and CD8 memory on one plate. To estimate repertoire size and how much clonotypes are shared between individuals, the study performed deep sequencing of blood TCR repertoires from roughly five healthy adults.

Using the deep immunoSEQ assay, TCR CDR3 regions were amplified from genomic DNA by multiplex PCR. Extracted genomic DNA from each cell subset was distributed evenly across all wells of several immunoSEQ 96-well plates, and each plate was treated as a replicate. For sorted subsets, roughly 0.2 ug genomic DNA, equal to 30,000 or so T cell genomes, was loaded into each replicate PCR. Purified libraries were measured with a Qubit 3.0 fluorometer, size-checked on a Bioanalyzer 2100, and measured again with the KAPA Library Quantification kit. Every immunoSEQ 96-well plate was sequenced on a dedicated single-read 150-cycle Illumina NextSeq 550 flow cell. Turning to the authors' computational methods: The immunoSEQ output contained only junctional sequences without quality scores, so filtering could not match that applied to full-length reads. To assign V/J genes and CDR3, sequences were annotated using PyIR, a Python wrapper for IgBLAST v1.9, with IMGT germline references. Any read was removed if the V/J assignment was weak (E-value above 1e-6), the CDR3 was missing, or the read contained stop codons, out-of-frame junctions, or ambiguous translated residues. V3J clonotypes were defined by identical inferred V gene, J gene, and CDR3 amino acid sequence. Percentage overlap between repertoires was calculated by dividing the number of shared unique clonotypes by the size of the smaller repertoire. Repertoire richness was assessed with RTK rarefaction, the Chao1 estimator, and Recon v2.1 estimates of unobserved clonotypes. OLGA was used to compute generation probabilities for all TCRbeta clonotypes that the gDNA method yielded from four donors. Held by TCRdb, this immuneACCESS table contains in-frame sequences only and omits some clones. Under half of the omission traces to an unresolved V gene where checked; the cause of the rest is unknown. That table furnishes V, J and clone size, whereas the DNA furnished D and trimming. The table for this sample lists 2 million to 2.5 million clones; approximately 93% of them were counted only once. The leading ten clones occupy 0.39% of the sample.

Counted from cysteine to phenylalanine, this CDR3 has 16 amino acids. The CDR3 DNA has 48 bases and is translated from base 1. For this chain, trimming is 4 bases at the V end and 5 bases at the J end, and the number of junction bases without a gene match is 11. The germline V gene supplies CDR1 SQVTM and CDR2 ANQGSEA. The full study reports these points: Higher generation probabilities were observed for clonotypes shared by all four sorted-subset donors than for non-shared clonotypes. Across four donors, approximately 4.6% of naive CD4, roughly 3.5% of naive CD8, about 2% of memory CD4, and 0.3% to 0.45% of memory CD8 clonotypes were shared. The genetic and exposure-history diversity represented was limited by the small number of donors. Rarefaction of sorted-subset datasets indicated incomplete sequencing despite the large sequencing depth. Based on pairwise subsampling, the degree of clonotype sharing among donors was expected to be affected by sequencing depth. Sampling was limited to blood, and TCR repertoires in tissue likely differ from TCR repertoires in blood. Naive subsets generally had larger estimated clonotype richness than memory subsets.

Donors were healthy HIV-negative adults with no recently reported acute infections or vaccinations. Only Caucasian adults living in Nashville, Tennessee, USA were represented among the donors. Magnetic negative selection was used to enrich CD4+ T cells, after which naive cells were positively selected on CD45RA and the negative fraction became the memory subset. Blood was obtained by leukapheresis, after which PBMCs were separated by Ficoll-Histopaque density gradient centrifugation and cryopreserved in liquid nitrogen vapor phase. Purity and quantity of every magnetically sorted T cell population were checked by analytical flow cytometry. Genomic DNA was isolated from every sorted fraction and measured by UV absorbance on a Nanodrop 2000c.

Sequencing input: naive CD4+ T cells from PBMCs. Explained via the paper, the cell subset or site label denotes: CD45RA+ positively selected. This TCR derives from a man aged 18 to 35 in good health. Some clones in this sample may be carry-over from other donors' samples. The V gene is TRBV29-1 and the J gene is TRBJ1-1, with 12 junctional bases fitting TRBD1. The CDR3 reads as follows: CSVVGDRGQGKTEAFF. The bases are TGCAGCGTTGTCGGGGACAGGGGGCAAGGGAAAACTGAAGCTTTCTTT.